This T cell receptor beta chain was found in a study of cytomegalovirus exposure and HLA in healthy donors. The PCR had 60 Vbeta and 13 Jbeta primers. Libraries were prepared by immunoSEQ multiplex PCR; TCRdb keeps only in-frame clonotypes and omits some of them. The sample yields 100,000 to 130,000 clones, 74% seen once. Overall study results and limits: It was likely that a cluster of highly shared sequence variants was a sequencing artifact. The authors later linked a missense DCLRE1C variant to TCR beta V- and J-gene trimming. There were reportedly fewer N-insertions in an Asian-associated ancestry cluster than the approximately 630-donor mean, in a later analysis. Per published reports, the classifier diagnosed cytomegalovirus status with high specificity and sensitivity.

The V gene end was trimmed by 4 bases and the J gene end by 8 bases; junction bases not matched to a gene: 4. The CDR3 runs 13 residues. Per the germline V gene, CDR1 is SGHRS and CDR2 is YFSETQ. There are a few counts of this clone. Its antigen remains unknown. Sequencing input: PBMCs. The receptor's source is a woman aged 40-49 years in good health and CMV-seropositive. The chain uses TRBV5-1 and TRBJ1-4; 8 nucleotides match TRBD1. The CDR3, as DNA: TGCGCCAGCAGCCGGACAGGGAGGGAAAAACTGTTTTTT. Translated: CASSRTGREKLFF.